The next 20 T cell receptor beta chains were all read from a single sample in a study of regulatory T cells in long-lasting Graves disease. Libraries of TCR beta came from iRepertoire HTBI primers plus Arm-PCR of CDR3 regions. TCRdb ran MiXCR on the multiplex PCR reads and lists one entry per CDR3 protein. Among some 320,000 distinct CDR3 sequences listed, 15% to 20% were seen once. As to time point: newly diagnosed GD, antithyroid drugs for less than 3 months. Isolated PBMC RNA provided the starting material for the TCR library. The material sequenced was peripheral blood mononuclear cells (PBMCs), taken at new diagnosis, from a patient treated with antithyroid drugs. The receptors come from a female donor with Graves disease.

The chain links TRBV2 to TRBJ1-1, with TRBD1 identical over 8 bases. The CDR3 contains 20 residues. Looked up from germline, CDR1 is SNHLY and CDR2 is FYNNEI. Trimming took 3 bases from V and 3 from J; bases not matched to a gene: 21. CDR3 residues: CASSDWKPDRATTADTEAFF. In DNA, the CDR3 is TGTGCCAGCAGTGATTGGAAACCGGACAGGGCGACGACTGCGGACACTGAAGCTTTCTTT.

The chain carries TRBV12-3 or TRBV12-4 and TRBJ2-3; 13 bases fit TRBD2. CDR3 size: 17 residues. V shed 3 bases and J 0 bases; nucleotides not matched to a gene: 3. For the CDR3, the DNA is TGTGCCAGCAGTTTGACTAGCGGGAGGCCTAGCACAGATACGCAGTATTTT. It encodes CASSLTSGRPSTDTQYF.

This clonotype was counted many times. The V call is TRBV29-1, the J call TRBJ2-7, with D maybe TRBD1 (5 bases). This CDR3 region has 14 residues. Germline V gene lookup returns CDR1 SQVTM and CDR2 ANQGSEA. Trimming pared 4 bases from V and 0 bases from J, leaving 13 bases between. The CDR3 nucleotides read TGCAGCGTTGCAGTCAGGGTGGGCTCCTACGAGCAGTACTTC. Translating it yields CSVAVRVGSYEQYF.

With regard to this clonotype: At one boundary the junction diverges from the germline segment, which might be a read error. The J gene is TRBJ2-2, the V gene TRBV30, with 7 bases matching TRBD2. The CDR3 is made up of 13 amino acids. Germline V gene sequence: CDR1 GTSNPN, CDR2 SVGIG (reference sequence). Written as DNA, the CDR3 is TGTGCATGGACCCCGGCGGGAGCCGGGGAGCTGTTTTTT. Amino acid sequence: CAWTPAGAGELFF.

The rearrangement links TRBV6-5 to TRBJ1-1; D is undetermined. Germline V gene data show CDR1 as MNHEY and CDR2 as SVGAGI. CDR3 size: 12 residues. V lost 3 bases to trimming and J lost 10 bases, with 12 bases between them. The CDR3 sequence is CASSYGNDRAFF. The CDR3 region has the DNA TGTGCCAGCAGTTATGGGAATGATCGAGCTTTCTTT.

The chain is built from TRBV6-1 and TRBJ2-7; a possible D gene is TRBD2 (5 bases). Germline assignment: CDR1 MNHNS and CDR2 SASEGT. The CDR3 covers 14 residues. Trimming left V 6 bases short and J 3 bases short, with 15 bases between. CDR3 in amino acids: CASSRVMDFYEQYF. The CDR3 bases are TGTGCCAGCAGCAGAGTAATGGACTTCTACGAGCAGTACTTC.

The sample holds one count of this clonotype. The chain carries TRBV2 and TRBJ2-1; D is tentatively TRBD1 or TRBD2 (6 bases each). The end of the DNA fits TRBJ2-5 better, so the J call may be wrong. Germline CDR1 is SNHLY and CDR2 is FYNNEI. CDR3 size: 18 residues. In DNA, the CDR3 is TGTGCCAGCAGCTCCTACCTTCGGGGGCAGGGTGGTATAGAGACCCAGTACTTC. It codes for CASSSYLRGQGGIETQYF.

This clonotype occurred many times. The V gene is TRBV12-3 or TRBV12-4, the J gene TRBJ1-2; possibly TRBD1 for D (6 bases). This CDR3 has 15 residues. V was cut by 9 bases and J by 5 bases, with 22 bases left in between. CDR3 coding DNA: TGTGCCAGGCACCCCCTACCCGACAGGAGTTATGGCTACACCTTC. As protein: CARHPLPDRSYGYTF.

To note about this clonotype: This may arise from a read error, as a much more abundant clone is one base away. This chain uses TRBV14 with TRBJ2-7, with D possibly TRBD2 on 5 matching bases. Germline CDR1 reads SGHDN; CDR2 reads FVKESK. Trimming stripped 5 bases from V and 0 bases from J, with 14 bases between. This CDR3 is built from 15 residues. CDR3 sequence (DNA): TGTGCCAGCAGCTCGATTAGCGCCTTCTCCTACGAGCAGTACTTC. Translation: CASSSISAFSYEQYF.

The rearrangement uses TRBV12-3 or TRBV12-4 and TRBJ2-5; either TRBD1 or TRBD2 may supply D (5 bases each). V lost 7 bases and J lost 7, with 10 bases in between. The CDR3 is made up of 11 amino acids. This chain's CDR3 is CASTSGRTQYF. The CDR3 DNA sequence: TGTGCCAGCACCTCGGGGCGGACCCAGTACTTC.

In this sample, this clonotype turned up many times. The J gene is TRBJ2-5, the V gene TRBV12-3 or TRBV12-4, with TRBD2 matching over 12 bases. Unmatched junction bases numbered 6, after V lost 4 bases and J lost 3 bases. The CDR3 extends over 16 amino acids. In nucleotides, the CDR3 is TGTGCCAGCAGTTCATGGACTAGCGGGACCAAAGAGACCCAGTACTTC. It codes for CASSSWTSGTKETQYF.

This clonotype was seen repeatedly, ten times or more. This chain uses TRBV12-3 or TRBV12-4 with TRBJ2-3, with D unclear. This CDR3 has 12 residues. The V end was cut by 8 bases, the J end by 2 bases, with 8 bases between. CDR3 protein: CASQELTDTQYF. The DNA of the CDR3 is TGTGCCAGCCAGGAGCTCACAGATACGCAGTATTTT.

As to this clonotype: A far larger clone is off by one base, so a read error is likely. The V and J genes are TRBV11-2 and TRBJ2-7; tentatively, D is TRBD1 or TRBD2 (5 bases each). Per germline, CDR1 SGHAT and CDR2 FQNNGV. The CDR3 is made up of 14 amino acids. The DNA for the CDR3 is TGTGCCAGCTCAGAGGGACCCAGCTCCTACGAGCACTACTTC. It translates to CASSEGPSSYEHYF.

At least ten counts were recorded for this clonotype. The genes are TRBV2 and TRBJ1-2, with D unresolved. Trimming cost V 3 bases and J 8 bases, with 13 bases left between them. The germline V gene encodes CDR1 SNHLY and CDR2 FYNNEI. The CDR3 spans 13 residues. CDR3 sequence reads: CASSDLTGRGYTF. Here the CDR3 DNA reads TGTGCCAGCAGTGACCTCACGGGGAGGGGCTACACCTTC.

This clonotype was found many times. It is likely a read error, because the conserved phenylalanine at the end of the CDR3 is missing. Because the CDR3's place on the DNA is in doubt, the DNA is left out and the CDR3 is given as listed by TCRdb. This sequence joins TRBV27 and TRBJ2-7; no check of the table's D call, TRBD1, against the DNA was made. With termini counted, the CDR3 has 8 amino acids. Germline CDR1 is MNHEY and CDR2 is SMNVEV (reference sequence). The CDR3 spells CASSPRLL.

In this sample, this clonotype turned up a few times. The chain uses TRBV11-2 and TRBJ2-1; D unclear. The CDR3 covers 13 residues. Per the germline V gene, CDR1 is SGHAT and CDR2 is FQNNGV. Trimming took 0 bases from V and 13 from J, leaving 13 bases between them. This CDR3 reads CASSLDGRQRQFF. The CDR3 DNA reads TGTGCCAGCAGCTTAGATGGTCGCCAGCGACAGTTCTTC.

At least ten counts were recorded for this clonotype. The junction departs from germline at one end; a sequencing error may be responsible. V usage is TRBV12-3 or TRBV12-4 and J usage is TRBJ1-4, with 8 bases lining up with TRBD1. This CDR3 comprises 18 residues. For the CDR3, the DNA is TGTGCCGGCAGTCCCTCCGACAGGGGACGTGCAACTAATGAAAAACTGTTTTTT. It translates to CAGSPSDRGRATNEKLFF.

The rearrangement uses TRBV30 and TRBJ1-1; D remains ambiguous. With 0 bases removed from V and 7 bases from J, the gap between germline ends came to 9 bases. Germline V gene data show CDR1 as GTSNPN and CDR2 as SVGIG (reference sequence). The CDR3 runs 12 residues. CDR3 protein: CAWSVTHDEAFF. Written as DNA, the CDR3 is TGTGCCTGGAGTGTGACTCACGATGAAGCTTTCTTT.

In its sample, this clonotype was seen many times. CDR3 DNA: TGTGCCAGCAGTCCGTCCAGGGCTAATTCACCCCTCCACTTT. It specifies CASSPSRANSPLHF. The rearrangement links TRBV6-2 or TRBV6-3 to TRBJ1-6, with D maybe TRBD1 (5 bases). Trimming left V 5 bases short and J 6 bases short, with 11 bases between. Germline CDR1 MNHEY, CDR2 SVGEGT. This CDR3 contains 14 residues.

This clonotype came up many times. The J gene is TRBJ2-6, the V gene TRBV5-1; D not certain. The germline gives CDR1 SGHRS, CDR2 YFSETQ. CDR3 length: 14 amino acids. V was shortened by 2 bases and J by 0 bases, with 3 bases between the two germline ends. The CDR3 DNA reads TGCGCCAGCAGCTTACTCTCTGGGGCCAACGTCCTGACTTTC. It translates to CASSLLSGANVLTF.